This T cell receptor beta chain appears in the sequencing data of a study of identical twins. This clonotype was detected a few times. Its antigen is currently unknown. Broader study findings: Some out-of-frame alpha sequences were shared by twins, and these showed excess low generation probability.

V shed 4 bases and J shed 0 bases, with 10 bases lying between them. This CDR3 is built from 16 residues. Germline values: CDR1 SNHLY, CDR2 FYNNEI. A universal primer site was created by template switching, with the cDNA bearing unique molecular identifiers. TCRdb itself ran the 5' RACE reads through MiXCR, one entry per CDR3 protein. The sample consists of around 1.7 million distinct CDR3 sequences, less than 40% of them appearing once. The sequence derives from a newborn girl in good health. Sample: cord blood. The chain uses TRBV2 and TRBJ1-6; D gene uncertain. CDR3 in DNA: TGTGCCAGCAGTGTTGACTTGAGCTCCTATAATTCACCCCTCCACTTT. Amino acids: CASSVDLSSYNSPLHF.